Each of the 3 T cell receptor beta chains below was sequenced from the same sample in a study of chemoradiotherapy in HPV16-positive cancers. Clones were sequenced by immunoSEQ multiplex PCR, and TCRdb holds only the in-frame ones, with some missing. The top ten clones hold around 10% of a sample with roughly 2,000 clones, roughly 86% of them seen once. Sample: tumor tissue, taken from a patient who underwent chemoradiotherapy. These receptor sequences come from a human donor with HPV-associated anogenital cancer.

DNA for the CDR3: TGTGCCAGCAGCGAGGGGGCCGCCCACTACGAGCAGTACTTC. Protein: CASSEGAAHYEQYF. The chain has TRBV7-2 and TRBJ2-7; TRBD1 aligns across 7 bases. CDR3 length: 14 amino acids. Trimming took 5 bases from V and 3 from J; bases not matched to a gene: 7. CDR1 and CDR2 (germline): SGHTA, FQGNSA.

J is TRBJ2-5 and V is TRBV5-4; TRBD2 matches at 13 bases. Germline lookup yields CDR1 SGHNT and CDR2 YYREEE (reference sequence). The J segment lost 5 bases and the V segment lost 3 bases, leaving 7 bases of the junction unmatched. The CDR3 extends over 16 amino acids. DNA for the CDR3: TGTGCCAGCAGCTCCCCCGGACTAGCGGGAGAGGAGACCCAGTACTTC. Translating it yields CASSSPGLAGEETQYF.

The chain links TRBV6-5 to TRBJ2-5; D remains unclear. Germline V gene lookup returns CDR1 MNHEY and CDR2 SVGAGI. Trimming shortened V by 5 bases and J by 4 bases, and 8 bases separated the two germline ends. The CDR3 loop spans 12 amino acids. Written as DNA, the CDR3 is TGTGCCAGCAGTCGCTCTAGAGAGACCCAGTACTTC. Protein: CASSRSRETQYF.